This T cell receptor (beta chain) originates from a study of blood T cell repertoires in COVID-19. For the study at large: T cells, B-cell-depleted T cells, or PBMCs provided the cDNA or gDNA that served as material.

Germline loops: CDR1 SGHNT, CDR2 YENEEA. Trimming removed 0 bases from V and 1 base from J, with 15 bases in between. The CDR3 is made up of 17 amino acids. This clone was seen many times. Some clones are missing from TCRdb's copy, which holds only in-frame ones; the method was immunoSEQ multiplex PCR. The sample lists some 190,000 clones, 80% seen once, with 13% to 15% in the top ten. The sequencing sample was made of PBMCs or T cells enriched from blood (not recorded which). The origin of this receptor is a man aged 60 to 75 who had been exposed to COVID-19. The chain links TRBV11-3 to TRBJ1-1; D remains ambiguous. The CDR3 region has the DNA TGTGCCAGCAGCTTAGAGAAGTTCGGACTGCCGAACACTGAAGCTTTCTTT. This translates into CASSLEKFGLPNTEAFF.